The 28 T cell receptor beta chains presented below share a single source sample, sequenced in a study of T cells after yellow fever vaccination. TCRdb analysed the 5' RACE reads with MiXCR anew, one entry per CDR3 protein. Among a few hundred thousand distinct CDR3 sequences listed, roughly 8.3% were seen once. Sequences were derived from PBMCs, sampled around 45 days after the first yellow fever vaccination. Every receptor here comes from a man aged 18-30 years who received the YFV17D yellow fever vaccine.

In its sample, this clonotype was seen many times. The chain carries TRBV4-3 and TRBJ2-1; no firm D call. CDR3 size: 17 residues. CDR1 is LGHNA, CDR2 YSLEER, per germline. Trimming left V 2 bases short and J 0 bases short, with 14 bases between. CDR3 nucleotides: TGCGCCAGCAGCCAATCTGAAACCGGTAGCTCCTACAATGAGCAGTTCTTC. This encodes CASSQSETGSSYNEQFF.

This clonotype was seen a handful of times. The CDR3 sequence: CASSFPGQGAHNEKLFF. The CDR3 bases are TGTGCCAGCAGTTTCCCCGGACAGGGGGCTCATAATGAAAAACTGTTTTTT. The chain uses TRBV28 and TRBJ1-4, with 11 positions matching TRBD1. V gave up 3 bases and J gave up 4 bases; unmatched junction bases: 7. This CDR3 has 17 amino acids. Germline V gene lookup returns CDR1 MDHEN and CDR2 SYDVKM.

This clonotype was counted a few times. V gene TRBV5-6 combines with J gene TRBJ1-5, with D possibly matching TRBD1 (6 bases). From germline, CDR1 is SGHDT and CDR2 YYEEEE. This CDR3 is 16 amino acids long. V lost 1 base, J lost 5 bases, and 16 bases lay in between. The CDR3 coding sequence is TGTGCCAGCAGCTTGTCCGCCGGGACACCAGATCAGCCCCAGCATTTT. Translating gives CASSLSAGTPDQPQHF.

This chain joins TRBV9 and TRBJ2-1; D unresolved. Germline V lookup: CDR1 SGDLS, CDR2 YYNGEE. There are 15 residues in the CDR3. V lost 4 bases and J lost 1, with 12 bases in between. The CDR3 nucleotides read TGTGCCAGCAGCCCCCTCGGCACATCCTACAATGAGCAGTTCTTC. It translates to CASSPLGTSYNEQFF.

This rearrangement joins TRBV5-1 to TRBJ2-4, with D perhaps matching TRBD2 (6 bases). CDR1 is SGHRS and CDR2 is YFSETQ in the germline V gene. V dropped 4 bases and J dropped 0 bases, with 14 bases sitting between them. This CDR3 is built from 16 residues. The CDR3 nucleotides are TGCGCCAGCAGCCCGGAGGGTTTCATAGCCAAAAACATTCAGTACTTC. Translated: CASSPEGFIAKNIQYF.

The chain employs TRBV5-1 and TRBJ2-1; 8 bases map to TRBD1. The CDR3 contains 16 residues. V lost 6 bases to trimming and J lost 5 bases; unmatched junction nucleotides: 13. Per the germline V gene, CDR1 is SGHRS and CDR2 is YFSETQ. CDR3 protein: CASTPTGTGLNNEQFF. The CDR3 DNA reads TGCGCCAGCACCCCGACCGGGACAGGCTTAAACAATGAGCAGTTCTTC.

This clonotype occurred many times. This sequence joins TRBV7-2 and TRBJ1-5, with D possibly TRBD1 on 5 matching bases. Trimming left V 0 bases short and J 3 bases short, with 9 bases between. Germline CDR1 is SGHTA and CDR2 is FQGNSA. CDR3 size: 15 residues. The CDR3 sequence: CASSLASGLNQPQHF. CDR3 bases: TGTGCCAGCAGCTTAGCGTCAGGGCTCAATCAGCCCCAGCATTTT.

The chain combines TRBV29-1 with TRBJ2-1, with 15 nucleotides matching TRBD2. The CDR3 is 17 residues long. Trimming cost V 3 bases and J 0 bases; bases outside gene matches: 3. Germline CDR1 is SQVTM and CDR2 is ANQGSEA. CDR3 loop: CSVDGTSGGSSYNEQFF. CDR3 bases: TGCAGCGTTGATGGGACTAGCGGGGGGAGCTCCTACAATGAGCAGTTCTTC.

The V and J genes are TRBV27 and TRBJ2-7; a possible D gene is TRBD1 (6 bases). Trimming took 6 bases from V and 3 from J, leaving 18 bases between them. This CDR3 is built from 15 residues. Germline loops: CDR1 MNHEY, CDR2 SMNVEV (reference sequence). The CDR3 sequence: CASSQRTAGLYEQYF. In nucleotides, the CDR3 is TGTGCCAGCAGCCAAAGGACAGCAGGCCTCTACGAGCAGTACTTC.

Only a few counts were recorded for this clonotype. The rearrangement joins TRBV20-1 to TRBJ2-1; TRBD2 aligns across 10 bases. This CDR3 region has 14 residues. CDR1 is DFQATT and CDR2 is SNEGSKA in the germline V gene (reference sequence). Losses at the gene ends were 4 bases for V and 10 bases for J; bases not matched to a gene: 10. CDR3 in DNA: TGCAGTGCTACCCTAGCGGGGGAGCTCGGGGAGCAGTTCTTC. Its protein is CSATLAGELGEQFF.

The sample holds a few counts of this clonotype. This chain links TRBV15 with TRBJ1-1; tentative D call: TRBD1 (5 bases). The CDR3 sequence is 14 residues long. The V end was cut by 3 bases, the J end by 3 bases, with 11 bases between. The germline V gene has CDR1 LNHNV and CDR2 YYDKDF (reference sequence). The CDR3 coding sequence is TGTGCCACCAGCAGTGGGCGGGGGGACACTGAAGCTTTCTTT. It yields the protein CATSSGRGDTEAFF.

This clonotype was seen a few times. The gene calls are TRBV5-1 and TRBJ2-2; 7 bases align to TRBD2. CDR1 is SGHRS and CDR2 is YFSETQ in the germline V gene. The CDR3 is 15 residues long. The V segment lost 1 base and the J segment 6 bases; nucleotides outside the gene matches: 6. CDR3 coding DNA: TGCGCCAGCAGCTTGCAGCGGGACTCCCCCGGGGAGCTGTTTTTT. It specifies CASSLQRDSPGELFF.

Ten or more counts support this clonotype. This rearrangement joins TRBV12-3 or TRBV12-4 to TRBJ2-1; 12 nucleotides agree with TRBD2. There are 15 residues in the CDR3. V lost 2 bases, J lost 4 bases, and 0 bases stayed unmatched. CDR3 protein: CASSLLAGGYNEQFF. The CDR3 nucleotides are TGTGCCAGCAGTTTACTAGCGGGGGGGTACAATGAGCAGTTCTTC.

This clonotype was found a few times. The CDR3 loop is CSARTSGGARSYNEQFF. Written as DNA, the CDR3 is TGCAGTGCCCGTACTAGCGGGGGGGCCCGGTCCTACAATGAGCAGTTCTTC. This chain uses TRBV20-1 with TRBJ2-1, with 13 bases lining up with TRBD2. The CDR3 covers 17 residues. J lost 1 base, V lost 6 bases, and 9 bases had no gene match. Germline V gene sequence: CDR1 DFQATT, CDR2 SNEGSKA (reference sequence).

This clonotype appeared many times. The rearrangement links TRBV2 to TRBJ2-2; possible D gene TRBD2, 6 bases. The CDR3 consists of 14 residues. V lost 7 bases and J 2 bases, leaving 11 bases between the germline ends. Germline-derived CDR1 and CDR2 are SNHLY and FYNNEI. CDR3 in amino acids: CASTPGLNTGELFF. CDR3 nucleotides: TGTGCCAGCACCCCGGGACTCAACACCGGGGAGCTGTTTTTT.

This clonotype was counted only a few times. The chain employs TRBV11-2 and TRBJ2-3; TRBD2 is a possible D gene (5 bases). Germline V gives CDR1 SGHAT, CDR2 FQNNGV. V lost 4 bases, J lost 8 bases, and 16 bases lay in between. The CDR3 loop spans 14 amino acids. CDR3 sequence reads: CASSSPRGRGTQYF. The CDR3 nucleotides read TGTGCCAGCAGCTCACCCCGCGGCCGGGGTACGCAGTATTTT.

This clonotype was seen a handful of times. The chain couples TRBV20-1 to TRBJ1-1, with a tentative D call TRBD1 (6 bases). The V and J ends lost 7 bases and 6 bases respectively, with 21 bases between them. There are 14 residues in the CDR3. Per germline, CDR1 DFQATT and CDR2 SNEGSKA (reference sequence). CDR3 protein: CSVKTRGGGSEAFF. The CDR3 coding sequence is TGCAGTGTCAAAACCCGGGGAGGGGGATCTGAAGCTTTCTTT.

The rearrangement links TRBV20-1 to TRBJ1-1; possibly TRBD1 for D (5 bases). Per the germline V gene, CDR1 is DFQATT and CDR2 is SNEGSKA (reference sequence). Trimming removed 1 base at V and 0 bases at J, with 12 bases between. This CDR3 comprises 15 residues. CDR3 bases: TGCAGTGCTAGAGGATCCGGGACGGTGAACACTGAAGCTTTCTTT. This encodes CSARGSGTVNTEAFF.

The genes are TRBV5-4 and TRBJ2-1; D call uncertain. The CDR3 length is 15 residues. V was clipped by 3 bases and J by 10 bases, with 20 bases between them. Germline-derived CDR1 and CDR2 are SGHNT and YYREEE (reference sequence). The CDR3 reads CASSSPKGPKGEQFF. CDR3 sequence (DNA): TGTGCCAGCAGCTCCCCTAAGGGCCCAAAAGGAGAGCAGTTCTTC.

This clonotype is medium-sized in the sample. V is TRBV20-1 and J is TRBJ2-7, with D tentatively TRBD1 (5 bases). Germline CDR1 reads DFQATT; CDR2 reads SNEGSKA (reference sequence). The CDR3 contains 14 residues. Trimming cost V 1 base and J 0 bases, with 10 bases left between them. CDR3 region: CSARGGDSSYEQYV. The CDR3, as DNA: TGCAGTGCTAGAGGTGGAGACAGCTCCTACGAGCAGTACGTC.

This clonotype was detected a few times. J is TRBJ2-3 and V is TRBV7-3; D tentatively reads TRBD1 or TRBD2 (5 bases each). CDR3 size: 15 residues. CDR1 and CDR2 (germline): SGHTA, FQGTGA. V was pared by 1 base and J by 2 bases, with 10 bases between. The CDR3 is CASSLMGRYTDTQYF. The DNA for the CDR3 is TGTGCCAGCAGCTTAATGGGACGGTACACAGATACGCAGTATTTT.

The rearrangement uses TRBV20-1 and TRBJ2-4; D may be TRBD2 (6 bases). Germline-derived CDR1 and CDR2 are DFQATT and SNEGSKA (reference sequence). The CDR3 spans 16 residues. With 0 bases removed from V and 0 bases from J, the gap between germline ends came to 12 bases. CDR3 bases: TGCAGTGCTAGAGATGGGGGGACGAAAGCCAAAAACATTCAGTACTTC. Translated: CSARDGGTKAKNIQYF.

In DNA form, the CDR3 reads TGTGCCAGCAGGGGTCTGGGGACAGGGGCCTACAATGAGCAGTTCTTC. Translated, it gives CASRGLGTGAYNEQFF. The chain is built from TRBV12-3 or TRBV12-4 and TRBJ2-1; TRBD1 agrees at 10 bases. With V trimmed by 6 bases and J by 2 bases, 7 bases remained unmatched. This CDR3 comprises 16 residues.

The chain has TRBV20-1 and TRBJ2-1; 8 positions match TRBD2. V gave up 1 base and J gave up 5 bases; unmatched junction bases: 4. The CDR3 is 14 amino acids. Germline CDR1 is DFQATT and CDR2 is SNEGSKA (reference sequence). The CDR3 spells CSARVGTSNNEQFF. DNA of the CDR3: TGCAGTGCTAGAGTTGGGACTAGTAACAATGAGCAGTTCTTC.

In this sample, this clonotype turned up many times. The V and J genes are TRBV5-1 and TRBJ2-2, with D unclear. This CDR3 contains 13 residues. Trimming took off 0 bases at V and 4 bases at J, with 4 bases between the two ends. Germline lookup yields CDR1 SGHRS and CDR2 YFSETQ. Here the CDR3 DNA reads TGCGCCAGCAGCTTGGAGGCCACCGGGGAGCTGTTTTTT. Translating it yields CASSLEATGELFF.

The chain's CDR3 is CASRPRGSLNYGYTF. DNA of the CDR3: TGTGCCAGCAGGCCGCGGGGCTCGTTGAACTATGGCTACACCTTC. The J gene is TRBJ1-2, the V gene TRBV6-1; tentative D call: TRBD1 (5 bases). V gave up 6 bases and J gave up 2 bases, with 16 bases separating them. CDR1 and CDR2 from the germline V gene are MNHNS and SASEGT. The CDR3 contains 15 residues.

The rearrangement uses TRBV10-3 and TRBJ2-3; no reliable D call. The CDR3 sequence is 12 residues long. V lost 0 bases and J lost 6, with 4 bases in between. Germline values: CDR1 ENHRY, CDR2 SYGVKD. The CDR3 DNA follows: TGTGCCATCAGTGAGTCAGGGGATACGCAGTATTTT. Translating gives CAISESGDTQYF.

In this sample, this clonotype turned up a few times. This chain connects TRBV7-2 to TRBJ2-7; D is uncertain. The V and J ends lost 0 bases and 4 bases respectively, with 7 bases between them. The CDR3 has 13 amino acids. Germline V gene sequence: CDR1 SGHTA, CDR2 FQGNSA. This chain's CDR3 is CASSLAVVYEQYF. The DNA of the CDR3 is TGTGCCAGCAGCTTAGCTGTCGTTTACGAGCAGTACTTC.